This T cell receptor (beta chain) emerged from a study of blood T cell repertoires in COVID-19. This clone was recorded a few times. Trimming cost V 2 bases and J 2 bases, with 24 bases left between them. Germline V gene sequence: CDR1 SGHVS, CDR2 FNYEAQ. This CDR3 region has 20 residues. The table came from immunoSEQ multiplex PCR; TCRdb's copy has only in-frame clones and leaves some out. Of 61,000 or so clones in the sample, around 83% were seen once. The TCR sequence derives from a woman over 75 with acute or convalescent COVID-19. J is TRBJ2-2 and V is TRBV7-6; perhaps TRBD1 as D (6 bases). Sequenced input: peripheral blood. The CDR3 region is CASSLRNLGSVGGNTGELFF. The DNA for the CDR3 is TGTGCCAGCAGCTTACGAAATTTGGGGTCGGTAGGGGGAAACACCGGGGAGCTGTTTTTT. Combining the CDR3 with reference TRBV7-6 and TRBJ2-2 gives the whole variable domain GAGVSQSPRYKVTKRGQDVALRCDPISGHVSLYWYRQALGQGPEFLTYFNYEAQQDKSGLPNDRFSAERPEGSISTLTIQRTEQRDSAMYRCASSLRNLGSVGGNTGELFFGEGSRLTVL.